This TCR beta chain was identified in a study of cytomegalovirus exposure and HLA in healthy donors (dated 2017 in TCRdb). Some background on the complete study: In an earlier analysis of around 540 of the donors, 276 Gb of sequence data and 100 million or so unique TCR beta sequences from some 170 million T cells were reported. Because of strong linkage in the cohort, five DR-DQ haplotypes were treated as single units for association and clustering. Among the roughly 400 genotyped donors, 81% belonged to the genetic ancestry cluster associated with self-reported Caucasian donors. The number of donors typed differed by locus, with 629-630 for A, B, C, DRB1 and DQB1, around 500 for DQA1, 606 for DPA1, and over 400 for DPB1. Donor age, sex, ethnicity and CMV serostatus were compiled alongside the repertoire data. Every repertoire in the discovery cohort had been generated on one and the same sequencing platform. An early release covering about 600 HLA-typed donors comprised approximately 300 gigabases of sequencing data and tens of millions of unique TCR sequences. HLA typing covered class I and class II loci at four-digit resolution. A later analysis re-examined previously published TCR beta repertoires from more than 650 donors and added high-resolution HLA genotyping to investigate patterns of TCR occurrence. Among almost 400 genotyped donors of the cohort, an average of 235,054 unique TCR beta nucleotide sequences were sequenced per donor, around 20% of them non-productive. The study combined high-throughput TCR immunosequencing, statistical association of individual TCRs with disease status, and machine learning to predict cytomegalovirus infection status. The T cell repertoires of around 670 subjects were profiled by immunosequencing and related to cytomegalovirus serostatus. Besides the first cohort of some 670 subjects, a separate validation cohort made up of 120 different subjects was used. The study aimed to test whether cataloging public T cell receptors could reveal signatures of past pathogen exposure. To decide whether each TCR beta V gene segment behaved as functional or pseudogenic, an earlier analysis of some 540 of the donors relied on high-throughput TCR beta sequencing. Rather than using new phenotypic data, the later analysis identified candidate immune exposures from TCR beta sequences and from how often those sequences occurred across donors. A later genetic analysis took genome-wide SNP genotypes for about three fifths of the 666 donors and used that subset as a discovery cohort. General study outcomes and caveats: A later analysis found that HLA-associated TCR beta chains were more clonally expanded and had lower generation probabilities than equally common non-associated chains. In vitro tests confirmed that a few of the cytomegalovirus-associated TCR beta chains recognize cytomegalovirus antigens. In a later analysis, several top co-occurrence clusters were reported to appear linked to parvovirus B19, influenza, CMV and Epstein-Barr virus. Because HLA typing was unavailable for some donors at each locus, only the typed subset was used in association tests. In a later analysis, TCR association rates were found to vary across HLA loci, with the most associated TCRs seen for DRB1 alleles and the fewest for HLA-C alleles. At a false discovery rate of 0.05, a later analysis linked around 15,000 TCR beta sequences to specific HLA alleles. The sequencing pipeline was judged likely to have produced a cluster of highly shared sequence variants as a technical artifact. The presence/absence analyses assumed that sequencing depth was roughly uniform across donors, and that assumption may not be true. The classifier was reported to diagnose cytomegalovirus status with high specificity and sensitivity in both the original and validation cohorts. It was suggested by the authors that the approach could potentially be generalized to other disease states and immunological phenotypes. The 87-base-pair reads could not distinguish some IMGT-functional V segments, including TRBV6-2 and TRBV6-3, so those segments were excluded. An earlier analysis of roughly 570 of the donors showed that most TCR beta V segments appeared in productive rearrangements either about 90% or about 30% of the time, which broadly matched IMGT annotations. A further reported finding was that TCR beta sequences accurately predicted the HLA-A and HLA-B alleles for most subjects in the first cohort. The only immune exposure information available for the cohort was CMV serostatus. When HLA alleles, especially DR and DQ, strongly co-occurred, attributing TCR associations to individual alleles was difficult. The cohort was sequenced for TCR beta chains only, and without alpha or paired-chain data the features that could be detected were limited. According to a later analysis, most CMV-associated TCR beta chains appeared to be HLA-restricted, and the HLA associations seemed to be driven largely by CMV exposure. While some public TCRs were present in many individuals, most TCR sequences turned up only very rarely across donors. The earlier analysis of approximately 540 of the donors excluded some 15 rarely observed V segments, including chromosome 9 orphons, because counts were too low. Correlated functional status among segregating V segments might be attributable to linkage disequilibrium, but an unknown experimental factor could not be ruled out. In the study, 150 to 200 TCR beta chains were listed as associated with cytomegalovirus. A later genetic analysis reported fewer N-insertions in productive TCRs among donors in an Asian-associated ancestry cluster than the roughly 650-donor mean. A later genetic analysis associated a missense DCLRE1C variant with V-gene and J-gene trimming of TCR beta chains, and an independent cohort replicated the association.

Points on this clone: The antigen it recognizes is unknown. A read error may produce the germline difference seen at one junction end.

For CDR1 and CDR2, the germline V gene (reference sequence) lists SEHNR and FQNEAQ. Its CDR3 holds 15 amino acids, cysteine through phenylalanine. Only CDR3 DNA is held: 45 bases, read in frame from base 1. Libraries were prepared through the immunoSEQ multiplex PCR assay. For the multiplex PCR, a mixture combining 60 forward primers for TCR Vbeta segments and 13 reverse primers for TCR Jbeta segments was used. The CDR3 region of rearranged TCR beta genes was amplified from genomic DNA with a multiplex PCR assay. Amplified TCR beta libraries were sequenced as 87-base-pair reads on the Illumina HiSeq System. The published analysis was carried out like this. A later analysis counted approximately 84 million unique TCR beta chains across the 690 or so repertoires, and 9.5 million to 11 million of these chains were shared by at least two donors. To remove PCR and sequencing errors, raw reads were error-corrected and collapsed into unique sequences using a nearest-neighbor algorithm that merged closely related sequences. Alignment of CDR3 sequences to IMGT reference sequences was used to assign V, D and J gene segments. For a sequence to be retained, a match of at least six nucleotides was required to both a V gene segment and a J gene segment. A rearrangement was called productive if the CDR3 had no stop codons and remained in frame with V and J, and every other rearrangement was called non-productive. Following IMGT convention, CDR3 was defined as the stretch from the second conserved V-encoded cysteine to the conserved J-encoded phenylalanine. The earlier analysis of some 580 of the donors excluded any sequence lacking an unambiguous match to a single V gene segment. An earlier analysis of almost 600 of the donors classified V segments as functional when productive rearrangements were above 56.7% and as segregating when the standard deviation between donors was above 5%. A statistical classification framework was developed to diagnose cytomegalovirus status using the catalog of TCR beta chain sequences. A later analysis assigned V and J genes by comparing TCR nucleotide sequences with IMGT/GENE-DB human TR gene sequences. The TCRdist pipeline was used in a later analysis to assign CDR3 sequences and most-parsimonious VDJ recombination scenarios. A later analysis defined each TCR beta chain by its CDR3 amino acid sequence plus V-gene family, and excluded reads lacking a unique V-gene family. In a later analysis, fewer than 650 highly shared, low-generation-probability nucleotide sequences were removed to address suspected cross-contamination and a sequencing artifact. A later analysis calculated a clonal expansion index for each public chain from normalized within-repertoire ranks of inferred template counts. In a later analysis, generation probabilities were computed with a VDJ recombination model fitted to out-of-frame rearrangements, and the resulting probabilities were checked against IGoR. In a later analysis, TCR-TCR, TCR-HLA and TCR-CMV co-occurrence was scored with hypergeometric tests, and a repertoire-size bias correction was applied to TCR pairs. To estimate false discovery rates, a later analysis permuted the HLA or CMV assignments 20 times. In a later analysis, co-occurring TCRs were grouped with DBSCAN, and TCRdist sequence similarity was added when clustering was performed within HLA-allele-positive subsets. Repertoires with fewer than 30,000 or more than 120,000 public chains, plus five repertoires with anomalous nucleotide sharing, were excluded from co-occurrence clustering. TCRdb mirrors the immuneACCESS table, restricted to in-frame sequences. Some clones are absent from its copies; in checked studies, under half trace to an unresolved V gene, and the reason for the others is unknown. V and J calls plus clone size are reproduced from that table; the DNA served to infer D and trimming. The sample table records roughly 100,000 clones; 75% to 85% of these occur just once. Roughly 1.9% of the sample belongs to the ten largest clones.

In total, roughly 710 healthy bone marrow donors made up the cohort. At the time of sampling, every cohort member was nominally healthy, though immune exposures that went unrecorded were likely present. The donor tested CMV seronegative, placing the donor among the 300 to 400 seronegative members of the cohort. Each donor provided a peripheral blood sample, and peripheral blood mononuclear cells were used for TCR beta sequencing. Genomic DNA extraction from the blood cell samples was performed with the Qiagen DNeasy Blood Extraction Kit. The material sequenced was PBMCs. The TCR originated in a man aged 25-45 years in good health and CMV-seronegative. The chain uses TRBV7-9 and TRBJ1-1, with 9 middle bases fitting TRBD1. The base sequence is TGTTCCAGCAGCTTAGGGACAGGGACCTTCACTGAAGCTTTCTTT. Its translation reads: CSSSLGTGTFTEAFF.